Each of the 29 T cell receptor beta chains below was sequenced from the same sample in a study of human T cells and chemical hapten exposure. Total RNA was isolated from unfractionated whole blood. Unique molecular identifiers were attached to individual cDNA molecules within the library. One entry per CDR3 protein, called by TCRdb with MiXCR from the reads. The sample shows around 120,000 distinct CDR3 sequences, over 6.5% of them seen only once. The sequenced material came from whole blood. All receptors derive from a human donor in good health. Some clones in this sample may be carry-over from other donors' samples.

The chain uses TRBV6-2 or TRBV6-3 and TRBJ2-3; D uncertain. This CDR3 has 16 residues. V was cut by 2 bases and J by 4 bases, with 16 bases left in between. Looked up from germline, CDR1 is MNHEY and CDR2 is SVGEGT. CDR3 protein: CASSYPHGKGPDTQYF. DNA for the CDR3: TGTGCCAGCAGTTACCCCCATGGTAAAGGCCCAGATACGCAGTATTTT.

This clonotype was recorded at least ten times. The chain combines TRBV12-5 with TRBJ1-4; D is possibly TRBD1 (5 bases). There are 16 residues in the CDR3. The V gene lost 6 bases and the J gene lost 8 bases, with 22 bases spanning the gap. CDR1 and CDR2 (germline): LGHNT, FRNRAP. Written as DNA, the CDR3 is TGTGCTAGTGGCTCAATTCTCCGGGGGGGTAGGGAAAAACTGTTTTTT. It encodes CASGSILRGGREKLFF.

V usage is TRBV12-3 or TRBV12-4 and J usage is TRBJ2-7; D not certain. The CDR3 totals 12 residues. V dropped 3 bases and J dropped 6 bases, with 9 bases sitting between them. The CDR3 DNA follows: TGTGCCAGCAGTTTGACCCTTCCCGAGCAGTACTTC. Its protein product is CASSLTLPEQYF.

V gene TRBV27 combines with J gene TRBJ1-1; D is possibly TRBD1 (5 bases). The V gene lost 2 bases and the J gene lost 2 bases, with 15 bases spanning the gap. The CDR3 covers 16 residues. Germline V gene data show CDR1 as MNHEY and CDR2 as SMNVEV (reference sequence). The CDR3 DNA sequence: TGTGCCAGCAGTTTAGGGGGTCGGACACTTAACACTGAAGCTTTCTTT. Its translation is CASSLGGRTLNTEAFF.

V and J are TRBV4-3 and TRBJ2-5; the D is unclear. V lost 2 bases, J lost 12 bases, and 10 bases lay in between. Germline V gene lookup returns CDR1 LGHNA and CDR2 YSLEER. The CDR3 is 11 amino acids. The CDR3 region is CASSQHPREYF. CDR3 sequence (DNA): TGCGCCAGCAGCCAACACCCAAGGGAGTACTTC.

The chain recombines TRBV10-3 with TRBJ2-5, with D uncertain. The length of the CDR3 is 15 residues. Germline loops: CDR1 ENHRY, CDR2 SYGVKD. Trimming took off 2 bases at V and 3 bases at J, with 13 bases between the two ends. CDR3 in DNA: TGTGCCATCAGTGAGGCCGCCGGGCAGAAAGAGACCCAGTACTTC. Its protein product is CAISEAAGQKETQYF.

This clonotype was detected ten times or more. The rearrangement links TRBV19 to TRBJ1-2; 8 nucleotides agree with TRBD1. Germline CDR1 and CDR2: LNHDA and SQIVND (reference sequence). This CDR3 has 18 residues. V gave up 4 bases and J gave up 4 bases; unmatched junction bases: 17. CDR3 nucleotides: TGTGCCAGTAGTAAACCGAACGCTGGACAGGGAGTAGGCTATGGCTACACCTTC. This encodes CASSKPNAGQGVGYGYTF.

This clonotype appeared a few times. CDR3 residues: CASSPLMTGMNTEAFF. The CDR3 DNA sequence: TGTGCCAGCAGCCCCCTAATGACAGGAATGAACACTGAAGCTTTCTTT. The gene calls are TRBV7-8 and TRBJ1-1; possible D gene TRBD1, 6 bases. The V and J ends lost 5 bases and 0 bases respectively, with 16 bases between them. Germline values: CDR1 SGHVS, CDR2 FQNEAQ. The CDR3 runs to 16 residues.

This clonotype was observed a single time. This sequence joins TRBV6-2 or TRBV6-3 and TRBJ2-1; the D is unclear. The CDR3 covers 13 residues. Germline CDR1 and CDR2: MNHEY and SVGEGT. V was cut by 2 bases and J by 4 bases, with 6 bases left in between. The CDR3 DNA sequence: TGTGCCAGCAGTTACAAAGTTTACAATGAGCAGTTCTTC. This sequence encodes CASSYKVYNEQFF.

The V and J genes are TRBV29-1 and TRBJ2-1; 7 bases are a match to TRBD1. The germline V gene has CDR1 SQVTM and CDR2 ANQGSEA. V was clipped by 7 bases and J by 2 bases; unmatched bases: 8. This CDR3 region has 14 residues. This chain's CDR3 is CSAKTGSAYNEQFF. CDR3 bases: TGCAGCGCCAAGACAGGGTCCGCCTACAATGAGCAGTTCTTC.

CDR3 in amino acids: CAGGSRGEQYF. As DNA, the CDR3 is TGTGCCGGGGGGAGTAGGGGCGAGCAGTACTTC. The chain combines TRBV6-6 with TRBJ2-7; the D gene is possibly TRBD2 (6 bases). CDR3 size: 11 residues. Germline V gene lookup returns CDR1 MNHNY and CDR2 SVGAGI (reference sequence). V was clipped by 11 bases and J by 6 bases, with 14 bases between them.

CDR3 in DNA: TGTGCCAGCACCACCGCGCCGGGCCTAGCCAGCTACGAGCAGTACTTC. It encodes CASTTAPGLASYEQYF. The genes are TRBV11-1 and TRBJ2-7, with a weak D call TRBD2 (5 bases). CDR3 length: 16 residues. In germline, CDR1 is SGHAT, CDR2 FQDESV (reference sequence). V dropped 7 bases and J dropped 3 bases, with 22 bases sitting between them.

V gene TRBV12-5 combines with J gene TRBJ2-1, with D perhaps matching TRBD1 (5 bases). From germline, CDR1 is LGHNT and CDR2 FRNRAP. V lost 1 base to trimming and J lost 0 bases, with 7 bases between them. CDR3 size: 15 residues. Here the CDR3 DNA reads TGTGCTAGTGGTTTGGGCCAGGGCTCCTACAATGAGCAGTTCTTC. Translation gives CASGLGQGSYNEQFF.

The rearrangement joins TRBV6-2 or TRBV6-3 to TRBJ2-6; no clear D gene. Trimming removed 5 bases at V and 0 bases at J, with 8 bases between. The CDR3 contains 15 residues. Germline V lookup: CDR1 MNHEY, CDR2 SVGEGT. The CDR3 region has the DNA TGTGCCAGCAGTGAACAGTTCTCTGGGGCCAACGTCCTGACTTTC. Translation: CASSEQFSGANVLTF.

The chain has TRBV7-9 and TRBJ1-6, with D hard to call. Germline V gives CDR1 SEHNR, CDR2 FQNEAQ (reference sequence). The CDR3 runs 13 residues. V was shortened by 5 bases and J by 1 base, with 3 bases between the two germline ends. CDR3 residues: CASSMSYNSPLHF. CDR3 in DNA: TGTGCCAGCAGCATGTCCTATAATTCACCCCTCCACTTT.

This clonotype was detected only a few times. The chain links TRBV12-3 or TRBV12-4 to TRBJ2-1; 7 bases line up with TRBD1. The V gene end was trimmed by 3 bases and the J gene end by 5 bases; junction bases not matched to a gene: 7. This CDR3 spans 15 amino acids. CDR3 coding DNA: TGTGCCAGCAGTTTCTCAACGACAGGGAACAATGAGCAGTTCTTC. Translated, it gives CASSFSTTGNNEQFF.

This clonotype has only a few counts. This sequence joins TRBV23-1 and TRBJ1-5; D uncertain. TRBV23-1 is designated an ORF whose function remains uncertain. The CDR3 length is 15 residues. V was pared by 6 bases and J by 7 bases, with 19 bases between. The CDR3 nucleotides are TGCGCCAGCAGACCCCCCTGCGACCCGGCCCAGCCCCAGCATTTT. Translating it yields CASRPPCDPAQPQHF.

This clonotype was picked up many times. V gene TRBV19 combines with J gene TRBJ2-3; D not resolved. The germline V and J ends were trimmed by 6 bases and 1 base, with 14 bases remaining between them. This CDR3 spans 15 amino acids. Germline CDR1 and CDR2: LNHDA and SQIVND (reference sequence). The CDR3 coding sequence is TGTGCCAGTAGGAGACAAGAAATCCGCACAGATACGCAGTATTTT. This gives the protein CASRRQEIRTDTQYF.

J is TRBJ2-7 and V is TRBV12-3 or TRBV12-4; 10 bases match TRBD1. This CDR3 has 16 residues. The V gene end was trimmed by 1 base and the J gene end by 7 bases; junction bases not matched to a gene: 10. CDR3 nucleotides: TGTGCCAGCAGTTTAGTCCGCGGACAGGGGGTTCGGGAGCAGTACTTC. Its translation: CASSLVRGQGVREQYF.

There are a few counts of this clonotype. This chain links TRBV6-6 with TRBJ1-2, with 7 bases identical to TRBD1. Per the germline V gene, CDR1 is MNHNY and CDR2 is SVGAGI (reference sequence). Trimming removed 2 bases from V and 7 bases from J; junction bases left unmatched: 7. The CDR3 runs 14 residues. The CDR3 is CASSYAEGALGYTF. CDR3 sequence (DNA): TGTGCCAGCAGTTACGCGGAGGGGGCGCTTGGCTACACCTTC.

This clonotype was counted only a few times. The chain employs TRBV4-3 and TRBJ2-7, with D tentatively TRBD1 or TRBD2 (5 bases each). V was shortened by 0 bases and J by 6 bases, with 15 bases between the two germline ends. Germline assignment: CDR1 LGHNA and CDR2 YSLEER. The CDR3 covers 15 residues. For the CDR3, the DNA is TGCGCCAGCAGCCAAGATCGCTCGAGGGGCAGCGAGCAGTACTTC. Amino acid sequence: CASSQDRSRGSEQYF.

This clonotype came up many times. V gene TRBV20-1 combines with J gene TRBJ1-5; 7 bases align to TRBD1. This CDR3 has 14 amino acids. V gave up 3 bases and J gave up 3 bases; unmatched junction bases: 5. Looked up from germline, CDR1 is DFQATT and CDR2 is SNEGSKA (reference sequence). As DNA, the CDR3 is TGCAGTGCTAGTCGACAGGGACTCAATCAGCCCCAGCATTTT. Its protein is CSASRQGLNQPQHF.

This clonotype was detected many times. The chain joins TRBV30 to TRBJ2-3; the D gene is possibly TRBD2 (6 bases). Germline assignment: CDR1 GTSNPN and CDR2 SVGIG (reference sequence). The length of the CDR3 is 13 residues. V was trimmed by 3 bases and J by 0 bases, leaving 7 bases between them. The CDR3 coding sequence is TGTGCCTGGAGCAGCGGGAGCACAGATACGCAGTATTTT. Amino acids: CAWSSGSTDTQYF.

This clonotype was detected many times. V and J are TRBV14 and TRBJ1-2; perhaps TRBD1 as D (6 bases). The V gene lost 1 base and the J gene lost 4 bases, with 19 bases spanning the gap. This CDR3 is 17 amino acids long. Germline values: CDR1 SGHDN, CDR2 FVKESK. The DNA for the CDR3 is TGTGCCAGCAGCCAAGGGCTCCTGACAGGCCCGAGCTATGGCTACACCTTC. Translation gives CASSQGLLTGPSYGYTF.

This clonotype was counted only a few times. The chain employs TRBV7-9 and TRBJ2-1, with D possibly matching TRBD1 (6 bases). V was trimmed by 0 bases and J by 0 bases, leaving 18 bases between them. The germline CDR1 and CDR2 sequences are SEHNR and FQNEAQ (reference sequence). The CDR3 contains 19 residues. As DNA, the CDR3 is TGTGCCAGCAGCTTAGCGCGAATCGTAGGACAGAGCTCCTACAATGAGCAGTTCTTC. Protein sequence: CASSLARIVGQSSYNEQFF.

This clonotype was observed many times. The CDR3 spells CASSVQGVTNEKLFF. The CDR3 DNA reads TGTGCCAGCAGCGTCCAGGGTGTCACTAATGAAAAACTGTTTTTT. The chain links TRBV9 to TRBJ1-4; possible D gene TRBD1, 5 bases. This CDR3 is 15 amino acids long. V gave up 2 bases and J gave up 2 bases, with 10 bases separating them. Germline assignment: CDR1 SGDLS and CDR2 YYNGEE.

This clonotype was seen repeatedly, ten times or more. This sequence joins TRBV12-3 or TRBV12-4 and TRBJ2-3; the D is unclear. The CDR3 length is 13 residues. Trimming shortened V by 4 bases and J by 0 bases, and 5 bases separated the two germline ends. In DNA form, the CDR3 reads TGTGCCAGCAGTTCGACTAGCACAGATACGCAGTATTTT. Translating gives CASSSTSTDTQYF.

This clonotype was detected ten times or more. This sequence joins TRBV12-3 or TRBV12-4 and TRBJ2-7; 7 positions match TRBD1. The CDR3 runs to 15 residues. After removal of 1 base from V and 3 bases from J, the junction contained 6 bases not matched to a gene. The CDR3 protein is CASSLEGDSIYEQYF. The CDR3 DNA is TGTGCCAGCAGTTTAGAAGGGGACAGCATCTACGAGCAGTACTTC.

The chain links TRBV10-2 to TRBJ1-1; 7 bases fit TRBD1. Germline CDR1 WSHSY, CDR2 SAAADI. Losses at the gene ends were 6 bases for V and 6 bases for J; bases not matched to a gene: 7. The CDR3 extends over 13 amino acids. CDR3 coding DNA: TGCGCCAGCAGAGATAACAGGGGATCTGAAGCTTTCTTT. Residues: CASRDNRGSEAFF.